The present TCR beta chain was sequenced within a study of shared clonotypes between healthy human individuals. Trimming left V 1 base short and J 3 bases short, with 13 bases between. The CDR3 is made up of 15 amino acids. Germline V CDR1 and CDR2: SNHLY, FYNNEI. The repertoire was sequenced with immunoSEQ multiplex PCR; TCRdb's copy has only in-frame clones and lacks some. The sample includes about 2.3 million clones, approximately 95% of them seen just once. V usage is TRBV2 and J usage is TRBJ2-7; TRBD2 is a possible D gene (6 bases). The receptor was derived from a man younger than 35 in good health. Some clones in this sample may be carry-over from other donors' samples. Specimen: naive CD4+ T cells from PBMCs. Subset defined: CD45RA+ positively selected. CDR3 DNA: TGTGCCAGCAGTGAAGGTCCAGCGGGTGGCTACGAGCAGTACTTC. It encodes CASSEGPAGGYEQYF.